Listed below are T cell receptor beta chains from one sample, sequenced in a study of blood T cell repertoires in COVID-19. The repertoire was sequenced with immunoSEQ multiplex PCR; TCRdb's copy has only in-frame clones and lacks some. The data contain over 130,000 clones, roughly 84% of them singletons. Sequenced material: peripheral blood. The receptors were gathered from a man aged 30 to 39 with COVID-19, enrolled during active disease. The CDR3 runs from the conserved cysteine through the conserved F or W. The D gene is left open where the match is weak. The listing skips clone size in some rows; elsewhere it reads once, few, many or a size class.

>TRBJ1-1|.|TRBD1|13|TRBV29-1
TGCAGCGTGGACGGACAGGGAGGCACTGAAGCTTTCTTT
CSVDGQGGTEAFF
>TRBJ2-2|.|.|15|TRBV6-5
TGTGCCAGCAGTTACCAACAGGGTACTGCCGGGGAGCTGTTTTTT
CASSYQQGTAGELFF
>TRBJ1-4|.|.|15|TRBV11-2
TGTGCCAGCAGCGGGGGGGGCGCGATCCAAGAAAAACTGTTTTTT
CASSGGGAIQEKLFF
>TRBJ2-1|.|.|12|TRBV6-5
TGTGCCAGCGGGAGGATCGGGAATGAGCAGTTCTTC
CASGRIGNEQFF
>TRBJ2-1|.|TRBD2|15|TRBV5-1
TGCGCCAGCAGCGTTAGCGGGAGTTCCTACAATGAGCAGTTCTTC
CASSVSGSSYNEQFF
>TRBJ2-7|.|TRBD1|19|TRBV23-1
TGCGCCAGCAGTCAATCGGACCCGCTCGGACAGGGGAGGTCACACGAGCAGTACTTC
CASSQSDPLGQGRSHEQYF
>TRBJ2-1|once|TRBD2|14|TRBV2
TGTGCCAGCGGTGCTAGCGGGTACTACAATGAGCAGTTCTTC
CASGASGYYNEQFF
>TRBJ2-7|.|TRBD2|16|TRBV5-6
TGTGCCAGCAGCTTGACACTCGCGGGAGCTACCTACGAGCAGTACTTC
CASSLTLAGATYEQYF
>TRBJ2-5|.|.|15|TRBV18
TGTGCCAGCTCATCAGGGGCTTCCGTACAAGAGACCCAGTACTTC
CASSSGASVQETQYF
>TRBJ1-2|.|.|14|TRBV5-5
TGTGCCAGCAGCTCCAAGGGGGACGGCTATGGCTACACCTTC
CASSSKGDGYGYTF
>TRBJ2-4|.|TRBD1|17|TRBV10-1
TGCGCCAGCAGCCCGGGACAGGGGGCAAGGGGTGAAAACATTCAGTACTTC
CASSPGQGARGENIQYF
>TRBJ2-6|.|.|13|TRBV6-5
TGTGCCAGTAGGACATCTGGGGCCAACGTCCTGACTTTC
CASRTSGANVLTF
>TRBJ1-5|.|.|16|TRBV28
TGTGCCAGCGGAGGAAGGGGGAGGGGCTTCAATCAGCCCCAGCATTTT
CASGGRGRGFNQPQHF
>TRBJ1-2|.|TRBD1|12|TRBV20-1
TGCAGTGCTAGTAGACAGGGGGCTGGCTACACCTTC
CSASRQGAGYTF
>TRBJ2-5|.|TRBD1|14|TRBV28
TGTGCCAGCAGTGCCTATGACAGGGGAAAGACCCAGTACTTC
CASSAYDRGKTQYF
>TRBJ1-2|.|TRBD1|13|TRBV30
TGTGCCTGGACCGGACAGGGCCACTATGGCTACACCTTC
CAWTGQGHYGYTF
>TRBJ2-5|.|.|16|TRBV5-1
TGCGCCAGCAGCCCCACACGGGTAGAAGGTCAAGAGACCCAGTACTTC
CASSPTRVEGQETQYF
>TRBJ2-7|.|TRBD2|16|TRBV19
TGTGCCAGTAGTATGACCTTCGGGGGAGGGACCTACGAGCAGTACTTC
CASSMTFGGGTYEQYF
>TRBJ1-5|.|.|12|TRBV12-3/TRBV12-4
TGTGCCAGCAGTTTAGCCAGTCAGCCCCAGCATTTT
CASSLASQPQHF
>TRBJ1-5|.|.|13|TRBV30
TGTGCCTGGAGTAAACAGCTGAATCAGCCCCAGCATTTT
CAWSKQLNQPQHF
>TRBJ2-2|.|TRBD2|18|TRBV3-1/TRBV3-2
TGTGCCAGCAGCCAAGAATCTAGCGGCTCCGCGGGCCCCGGGGAGCTGTTTTTT
CASSQESSGSAGPGELFF
>TRBJ2-5|.|.|13|TRBV3-1/TRBV3-2
TGTGCCAGCAGTCGGGCGGGCGCAGAGACCCAGTACTTC
CASSRAGAETQYF
>TRBJ2-5|.|.|10|TRBV25-1
TGTGCCAGCGGGGGGAGTCACTCTAACTTC
CASGGSHSNF
>TRBJ2-3|.|.|13|TRBV28
TGTGCCACCGATAGCGGAACCACAGATACGCAGTATTTT
CATDSGTTDTQYF
>TRBJ2-3|.|.|15|TRBV5-8
TGTGCCAGCAGCGACCAGTTAAAAACTATCGATACGCAGTATTTT
CASSDQLKTIDTQYF
>TRBJ2-3|.|.|13|TRBV30
TGTGCCTGGAGTGTCGCGCCTGCGCATACGCAGTATTTT
CAWSVAPAHTQYF
>TRBJ2-3|.|.|15|TRBV27
TGTGCCAGCAGTGACCGAGGCAGGGACACAGATACGCAGTATTTT
CASSDRGRDTDTQYF
>TRBJ2-2|.|.|14|TRBV3-1/TRBV3-2
TGTGCCAGCAGCCTCGCAGGGGTAACCGGGGAGCTGTTTTTT
CASSLAGVTGELFF
>TRBJ1-4|.|TRBD1|14|TRBV2
TGTGCCAGCAGTGTACAGGGGAGTAATGAAAAACTGTTTTTT
CASSVQGSNEKLFF
>TRBJ1-6|.|.|16|TRBV27
TGTGCCAGCAGCCGGGACTTAGGGACGGGTAATTCACCCCTCCACTTT
CASSRDLGTGNSPLHF
>TRBJ2-1|.|.|16|TRBV6-6
TGTGCCAGCAGCCTTACCCGGCGGAGCTCCTACAATGAGCAGTTCTTC
CASSLTRRSSYNEQFF
>TRBJ1-2|.|.|17|TRBV11-2
TGTGCCAGCAGCTTAGATTGGGGCCAGGTTGCTAACTATGGCTACACCTTC
CASSLDWGQVANYGYTF
>TRBJ2-6|.|.|16|TRBV2
TGTGCCAGCGGGGGGGAACAGGGTCTTTGGGCCAACGTCCTGACTTTC
CASGGEQGLWANVLTF
>TRBJ2-3|few|TRBD2|14|TRBV6-4
TGTGCCAGCAGTGACCGGGAGGAGGCAGATACGCAGTATTTT
CASSDREEADTQYF
>TRBJ1-3|.|.|15|TRBV9
TGTGCCAGCAGCCCCGCCGGGGGTAGTGGAAACACCATATATTTT
CASSPAGGSGNTIYF
>TRBJ2-3|once|.|13|TRBV12-5
TGTGCTAGTGGTCCTCCGCGGGGAGATACGCAGTATTTT
CASGPPRGDTQYF
>TRBJ1-5|few|TRBD1|14|TRBV3-1/TRBV3-2
TGTGCCAGCAGCCGAACAGGGGTAGGTCAGCCCCAGCATTTT
CASSRTGVGQPQHF
>TRBJ2-2|.|.|16|TRBV6-2/TRBV6-3
TGTGCCAGCAGTTACCAACAGGGTAGGAACACCGGGGAGCTGTTTTTT
CASSYQQGRNTGELFF
>TRBJ1-1|.|.|15|TRBV24-1
TGTGCCACCAGTGATTCATCGCCCGGACAGACTGAAGCTTTCTTT
CATSDSSPGQTEAFF
>TRBJ2-1|.|.|15|TRBV5-5
TGTGCCAGCAGCTTGTCTATTCGAGGGTTGGATGAGCAGTTCTTC
CASSLSIRGLDEQFF
>TRBJ2-7|.|TRBD1|14|TRBV30
TGTGCCTGGAGCGGACAGGGCTCCCTCTACGAGCAGTACTTC
CAWSGQGSLYEQYF
>TRBJ2-2|.|TRBD1|17|TRBV12-5
TGTGCTAGTGGGCAGGGGGACAGTCTCGCGAACACCGGGGAGCTGTTTTTT
CASGQGDSLANTGELFF
>TRBJ1-1|.|.|13|TRBV28
TGTGCCAGCAGTCCCCTGCGGAACACTGAAGCTTTCTTT
CASSPLRNTEAFF
>TRBJ1-2|.|TRBD1|16|TRBV29-1
TGCAGCGTTGCCAGGGGGACCCGCGGAGGAAACTATGGCTACACCTTC
CSVARGTRGGNYGYTF
>TRBJ2-7|.|.|16|TRBV7-9
TGTGCCAGCAGCCCCGAGAGGGACAAAGACTCCTACGAGCAGTACTTC
CASSPERDKDSYEQYF
>TRBJ2-1|.|TRBD2|14|TRBV9
TGTGCCAGCAGCGTAACGGGAGGGCCGAGTGAGCAGTTCTTC
CASSVTGGPSEQFF
>TRBJ2-1|.|TRBD1|10|TRBV29-1
TGCAGCGTCAGGGGGCTTGAGCAGTTCTTC
CSVRGLEQFF
>TRBJ1-5|.|.|13|TRBV19
TGTGCCAGTAGTATAGGAGGCAATCAGCCCCAGCATTTT
CASSIGGNQPQHF